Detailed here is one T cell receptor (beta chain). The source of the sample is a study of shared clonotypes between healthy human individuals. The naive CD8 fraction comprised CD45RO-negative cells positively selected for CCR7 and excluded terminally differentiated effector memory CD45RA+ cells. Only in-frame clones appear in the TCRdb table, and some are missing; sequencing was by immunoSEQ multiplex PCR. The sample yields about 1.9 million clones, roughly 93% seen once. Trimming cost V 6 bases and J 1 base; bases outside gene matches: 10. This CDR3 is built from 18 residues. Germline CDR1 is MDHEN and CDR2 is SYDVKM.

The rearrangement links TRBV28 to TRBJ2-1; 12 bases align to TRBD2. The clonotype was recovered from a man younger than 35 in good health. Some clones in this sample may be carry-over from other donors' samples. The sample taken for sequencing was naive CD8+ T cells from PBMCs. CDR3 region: CASSPEETSGRSYNEQFF. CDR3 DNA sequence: TGTGCCAGCAGCCCAGAGGAGACTAGCGGGAGATCCTACAATGAGCAGTTCTTC.